The following is a T cell receptor beta chain sequence with its context. Its antigen is still unknown. No base qualities exist here, and no much larger clone lies one base off it. Sequencing was performed on an Illumina HiSeq 2500. TCR beta libraries were prepared by quantitative 5'-RACE with molecular barcodes. The authors processed their data as follows. To identify disease-linked TCR variants, a new computational method was used, one built on a probabilistic model of VDJ rearrangement. TCRdb handled the public reads itself, with Q25 trimming in fastp and clone calling in MiXCR, and kept productive beta chains. Each CDR3 protein gets just one entry, which takes the most common genes and DNA from the rows behind it. Here the V and J calls rest on TCRdb's processing, not on the authors' analysis. The sample profile shows about 400,000 distinct CDR3 sequences; about a fifth of them were found once. Jointly, the top ten make up roughly a sixth of the sample.

Measured from the cysteine to the phenylalanine, the CDR3 is 13 residues long. The entry retains the CDR3 DNA only, 39 bases that are in frame from base 1. V loses 2 bases of germline sequence and J loses 6 bases, and the interval between the two ends is 11 bases. CDR1 and CDR2 are drawn from the germline V gene: MNHEY, SVGAGI. The data belong to a study of CD8 T cells in ankylosing spondylitis (dated by TCRdb to about 2017). About the investigation overall: T cell receptor beta repertoires were profiled in healthy donors and ankylosing spondylitis patients so that disease-linked TCR variants could be found. Peripheral blood was sampled, and synovial fluid was also collected from ankylosing spondylitis patients. The full study cohort was made up of approximately 24 ankylosing spondylitis patients and 108 healthy donors. The investigation overall reported the following: According to the report, matched synovial fluid samples from ankylosing spondylitis patients were significantly enriched for the disease-linked clones. A CD8+ phenotype was shown by the disease-linked clones, which were found at relatively low frequencies in peripheral blood. Some of the motif variants had been reported before in the synovial fluid and blood of reactive arthritis patients, a finding that suggests common disease-initiation mechanisms. A TCR beta motif made up of several highly homologous amino acid variants appeared to be characteristic of blood from ankylosing spondylitis patients.

The sequence links TRBV6-5 to TRBJ2-7; the D gene is perhaps TRBD2, on 5 matching bases. This sequence originates from a male donor with ankylosing spondylitis. The sequenced material came from blood, either unsorted or a sorted T cell fraction (not recorded which). The CDR3: CASSYLRGGEQYF. The DNA sequence is as follows: TGTGCCAGCAGTTACCTTCGGGGTGGCGAGCAGTACTTC.